Listed below are T cell receptor beta chains from one sample, sequenced in a study of PD-L1 blockade in urothelial cancer. Here immunoSEQ multiplex PCR was the method, and the copy in TCRdb shows in-frame clones only, minus some. The sample lists under 100,000 clones; around 91% were seen once. The material was PBMCs, obtained around atezolizumab (anti-PD-L1) treatment. The receptors were sampled from a man aged 60-69 years with urothelial cancer. The CDR3 runs from the conserved cysteine through the conserved F or W. The order of the fields is J gene, V gene, D gene, clone size, CDR3 DNA, CDR3 protein. D genes are given only for firm matches. Where a row states a size, it is once, few, many or the class of an expanded clone; other rows omit it.

>TRBJ2-2|TRBV14|TRBD2|.
TGTGCCAGCAGCCAGATAGGGAGGGCCGGGGAGCTGTTTTTT
CASSQIGRAGELFF
>TRBJ2-7|TRBV28|.|.
TGTGCCAGCAGTCGTATGGGGGCCGAGCAGTACTTC
CASSRMGAEQYF
>TRBJ1-4|TRBV30|.|.
TGTGCCTGGAGTGTCTTCGGGGGAGTAACTAATGAAAAACTGTTTTTT
CAWSVFGGVTNEKLFF
>TRBJ2-1|TRBV12-2|.|.
TGTGCAAGTCGCTTAGCGCTGTGTATGAGGACAGGGACCCCGTACAATGAGCAGTTCTTC
CASRLALCMRTGTPYNEQFF
>TRBJ2-5|TRBV30|TRBD1|.
TGTGCCTGGAGTGCCCAGGGGGCCCGAGAGACCCAGTACTTC
CAWSAQGARETQYF
>TRBJ2-1|TRBV10-3|TRBD2|.
TGTGCCATCAGTGCTACTAGCGGGAAAACTACCAATGAGCAGTTCTTC
CAISATSGKTTNEQFF
>TRBJ2-3|TRBV5-1|TRBD2|.
TGCGCCAGCAGCTTGGGTGCGGGAGACCCAGATACGCAGTATTTT
CASSLGAGDPDTQYF
>TRBJ2-7|TRBV30|.|.
TGTGCCTGGAGTGGGCCGTCCCACGAGCAGTACTTC
CAWSGPSHEQYF
>TRBJ1-4|TRBV7-8|.|.
TGTGCCAGCAGCTCCCAGGTGGGGCGGAATGAAAAACTGTTTTTT
CASSSQVGRNEKLFF
>TRBJ1-2|TRBV2|.|few
TGTGCCAGCAGTGAAGGACGCGGAGGGAGGGACTATGGCTACACCTTC
CASSEGRGGRDYGYTF
>TRBJ2-7|TRBV23-1|.|once
TGCGCCAGCAGTCAATACGGGTACGACTTCCCTTCCTACGAGCAGTACTTC
CASSQYGYDFPSYEQYF
>TRBJ1-2|TRBV5-1|.|few
TGCGCCAGCAGCTTGGACGACAGGTCAACCGGGGGCTACACCTTC
CASSLDDRSTGGYTF
>TRBJ2-3|TRBV2|TRBD2|.
TGTGCCAGCAGCGACCGACTAGCGGGGAACACAGATACGCAGTATTTT
CASSDRLAGNTDTQYF
>TRBJ1-3|TRBV7-2|.|.
TGTGCCAGCAGCTTAGGGCTACAGGAAAACACCATATATTTT
CASSLGLQENTIYF
>TRBJ2-3|TRBV6-1|TRBD1|.
TGTGCCAGCATCCAAACAGGGGGAACTACGCAGTATTTT
CASIQTGGTTQYF
>TRBJ2-3|TRBV7-8|.|.
TGTGCCAGCAGGAATGCAGGGTTAGATACGCAGTATTTT
CASRNAGLDTQYF
>TRBJ1-4|TRBV7-8|.|.
TGTGCCAGCAGCTTAGACAGCTCGGATGAAAAACTGTTTTTT
CASSLDSSDEKLFF
>TRBJ2-5|TRBV29-1|.|.
TGCAGCGTTGACAGCGGCCCGGTCCAAGAGACCCAGTACTTC
CSVDSGPVQETQYF
>TRBJ1-1|TRBV7-9|TRBD1|few
TGTGCCAGCAGCCGACAGGGGACTGAAGCTTTCTTT
CASSRQGTEAFF
>TRBJ1-6|TRBV5-6|.|.
TGTGCCAGCAGCCATACGACGGAGAGCTCCTATAATTCACCCCTCCACTTT
CASSHTTESSYNSPLHF
>TRBJ2-2|TRBV9|.|.
TGTGCCAGCAGCTTAAGACAGGCCGGGGAGCTGTTTTTT
CASSLRQAGELFF
>TRBJ2-5|TRBV11-2|.|.
TGTGCCAGCAGTCCACAAGAGACCCAGTACTTC
CASSPQETQYF
>TRBJ1-5|TRBV19|.|.
TGTGCCAGTAAGAGGGCGGGAAGTGACAATCAGCCCCAGCATTTT
CASKRAGSDNQPQHF
>TRBJ2-7|TRBV18|.|.
TGTGCCAGCTCAGAATCGGGCTACGAGCAGTACTTC
CASSESGYEQYF
>TRBJ1-2|TRBV29-1|TRBD1|.
TGCAGCGTTCCTCAGACAGGGGGTAACTATGGCTACACCTTC
CSVPQTGGNYGYTF
>TRBJ2-1|TRBV2|.|once
TGTGCCAGCACCAGACTAGACACTTACTCCTACAATGAGCAGTTCTTC
CASTRLDTYSYNEQFF
>TRBJ2-7|TRBV19|TRBD2|.
TGTGCCAGTAGTACTCAAGCGGGGCATGTGGGGGAGCAGTACTTC
CASSTQAGHVGEQYF
>TRBJ2-6|TRBV6-1|TRBD1|.
TGTGCCAGCAGTGAAGACCCCGGGACAGGGGGCTCCCCCAACGTCCTGACTTTC
CASSEDPGTGGSPNVLTF
>TRBJ2-1|TRBV9|TRBD2|.
TGTGCCAGCAGCGTAGTACTCGGGGGGGCCAATGAGCAGTTCTTC
CASSVVLGGANEQFF
>TRBJ2-1|TRBV5-6|TRBD2|.
TGTGCCACCCATGGACAGACTAGCGGGAGATATGAGCAGTTCTTC
CATHGQTSGRYEQFF
>TRBJ1-3|TRBV5-1|TRBD1|once
TGCGCCAGCAGCGGGACAGGGACTGGAAACACCATATATTTT
CASSGTGTGNTIYF
>TRBJ1-2|TRBV20-1|.|.
TGCAGTGCTCCCTCCCTAGCCTTC
CSAPSLAF
>TRBJ2-1|TRBV29-1|.|.
TGCAGCGTTGAAGGGAACAGCAATGAGCAGTTCTTC
CSVEGNSNEQFF
>TRBJ2-7|TRBV28|TRBD1|once
TGTGCCAGCAGGACCGGGACAGGGTCCTACGAGCAGTACTTC
CASRTGTGSYEQYF
>TRBJ1-6|TRBV2|.|few
TGTGCCAGCAGCGAAGATCCCAGTTACTCACCCCTCCACTTT
CASSEDPSYSPLHF
>TRBJ2-3|TRBV5-1|.|.
TGCGCCAGCAGCTTGTTCCGGGAGTTCGATACGCAGTATTTT
CASSLFREFDTQYF
>TRBJ2-3|TRBV29-1|TRBD1|.
TGCAGCGTTGATAAGGGGGCGCTCACAGATACGCAGTATTTT
CSVDKGALTDTQYF
>TRBJ2-5|TRBV5-8|TRBD2|.
TGTGCCAGCAGCACGGGACTAGCGGGAGGGCCGGGGGAGACCCAGTACTTC
CASSTGLAGGPGETQYF
>TRBJ1-5|TRBV4-2|TRBD1|.
TGTGCCAGCAGCCAAGATTTCGGACAGGGATTAGGTCAGCCCCAGCATTTT
CASSQDFGQGLGQPQHF
>TRBJ1-6|TRBV27|.|.
TGTGCCAGCAGTTTCACCAGGGCGAACAATTCACCCCTCCACTTT
CASSFTRANNSPLHF
>TRBJ1-4|TRBV7-9|.|.
TGTGCCAGCAGCTTAGCGGGGGGAGAAAAACTGTTTTTT
CASSLAGGEKLFF
>TRBJ1-1|TRBV4-2|.|.
TGTGCCAGCAGCCAAGGACCCCAGGCAGGGGCATACACTGAAGCTTTCTTT
CASSQGPQAGAYTEAFF
>TRBJ1-1|TRBV18|TRBD1|once
TGTGCCAGCTCACCCGGGACAGGGTTGAACACTGAAGCTTTCTTT
CASSPGTGLNTEAFF
>TRBJ1-4|TRBV28|.|.
TGTGCCAGCAGCCGACAGGCCGTTCGCGAAAAACTGTTTTTT
CASSRQAVREKLFF
>TRBJ1-5|TRBV5-1|.|.
TGCGCCAGCAGCTTAGGAGGCACCAATCAGCCCCAGCATTTT
CASSLGGTNQPQHF
>TRBJ1-4|TRBV29-1|TRBD1|.
TGCAGCGTGGCTTCCGGGACAGGGGCGGGAGAAAAACTGTTTTTT
CSVASGTGAGEKLFF
>TRBJ2-1|TRBV19|.|.
TGTGCCAGTAGTATGGGGTTTGGGGGACAAGACTACAATGAGCAGTTCTTC
CASSMGFGGQDYNEQFF
>TRBJ2-3|TRBV4-2|TRBD2|.
TGTGCCAGCAGCCTACGGACTAGCGGGGGAGCCAGCACAGATACGCAGTATTTT
CASSLRTSGGASTDTQYF
>TRBJ2-3|TRBV4-2|TRBD2|once
TGTGCCAGCAGCCAATCCCTAGCGGCCAACCTAGTCACGCAGTATTTT
CASSQSLAANLVTQYF
>TRBJ2-7|TRBV7-9|TRBD2|.
TGTGCCAGCAGCTCAATGGGGGGGATCTCCTACGAGCAGTACTTC
CASSSMGGISYEQYF
>TRBJ1-3|TRBV9|.|.
TGTGCCGCCGGTCGGTCGGAGGGAAACACCATATATTTT
CAAGRSEGNTIYF